The present TCR beta chain was sequenced within a study of cytomegalovirus exposure and HLA in healthy donors. Trimming took 2 bases from V and 4 from J, leaving 12 bases between them. Looked up from germline, CDR1 is MNHEY and CDR2 is SMNVEV (reference sequence). The CDR3 is 16 amino acids. 13 Jbeta primers and 60 Vbeta primers were used for the PCR. Produced via immunoSEQ multiplex PCR; TCRdb's table is partial and in-frame only. The table for this sample gives over 90,000 clones. Broader study findings: Follow-up analysis seemed to connect common viral pathogens with several of the most significant clusters identified. An analysis was carried out later, and it reportedly showed fewer N-insertions in an Asian-associated ancestry cluster than the roughly 700-donor mean.

Details on this clone: Its target is not known.

The chain has TRBV27 and TRBJ1-6, with D tentatively TRBD1 (6 bases). This receptor was identified in a man aged 35 to 55 in good health and CMV-seronegative. Sequencing was done on a sample of PBMCs. CDR3 DNA sequence: TGTGCCAGCAGTTTAACAGGGACGCCTTATAATTCACCCCTCCACTTT. It codes for CASSLTGTPYNSPLHF.